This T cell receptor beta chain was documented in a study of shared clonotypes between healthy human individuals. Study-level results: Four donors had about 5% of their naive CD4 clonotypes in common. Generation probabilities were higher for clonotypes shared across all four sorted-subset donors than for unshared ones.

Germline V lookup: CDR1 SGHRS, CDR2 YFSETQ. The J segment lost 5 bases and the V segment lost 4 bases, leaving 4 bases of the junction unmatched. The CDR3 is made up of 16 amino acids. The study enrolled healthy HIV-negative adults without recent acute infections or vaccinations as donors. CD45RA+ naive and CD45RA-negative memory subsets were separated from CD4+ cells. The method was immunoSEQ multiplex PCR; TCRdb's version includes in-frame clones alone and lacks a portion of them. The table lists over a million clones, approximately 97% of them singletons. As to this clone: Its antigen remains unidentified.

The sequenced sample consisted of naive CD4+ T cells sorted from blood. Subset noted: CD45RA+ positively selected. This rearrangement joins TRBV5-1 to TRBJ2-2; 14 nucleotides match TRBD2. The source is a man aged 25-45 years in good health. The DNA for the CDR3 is TGCGCCAGCAGCGAGGGACTAGCGGGAGTTACCGGGGAGCTGTTTTTT. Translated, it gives CASSEGLAGVTGELFF.